The TCR beta chain described here comes from a study of shared clonotypes between healthy human individuals. In the study overall: Three CD4 naive, three CD4 memory, two CD8 naive and one CD8 memory plate were used per donor.

Method: immunoSEQ multiplex PCR; TCRdb's copy keeps in-frame clones and lacks some. The data contain roughly 2 million clones, approximately 94% of them singletons. Germline-derived CDR1 and CDR2 are SNHLY and FYNNEI. V lost 6 bases and J lost 4, with 12 bases in between. The length of the CDR3 is 14 residues. The naive CD8 fraction comprised CD45RO-negative cells positively selected for CCR7 and excluded terminally differentiated effector memory CD45RA+ cells. The sequence derives from a man younger than 35 in good health. Sequencing input: naive CD8+ T cells sorted from blood. This chain links TRBV2 with TRBJ2-2; D is possibly TRBD1 (5 bases). The CDR3 DNA reads TGTGCCAGCAGACACGACAGCCTCACCGGGGAGCTGTTTTTT. Its translation: CASRHDSLTGELFF.